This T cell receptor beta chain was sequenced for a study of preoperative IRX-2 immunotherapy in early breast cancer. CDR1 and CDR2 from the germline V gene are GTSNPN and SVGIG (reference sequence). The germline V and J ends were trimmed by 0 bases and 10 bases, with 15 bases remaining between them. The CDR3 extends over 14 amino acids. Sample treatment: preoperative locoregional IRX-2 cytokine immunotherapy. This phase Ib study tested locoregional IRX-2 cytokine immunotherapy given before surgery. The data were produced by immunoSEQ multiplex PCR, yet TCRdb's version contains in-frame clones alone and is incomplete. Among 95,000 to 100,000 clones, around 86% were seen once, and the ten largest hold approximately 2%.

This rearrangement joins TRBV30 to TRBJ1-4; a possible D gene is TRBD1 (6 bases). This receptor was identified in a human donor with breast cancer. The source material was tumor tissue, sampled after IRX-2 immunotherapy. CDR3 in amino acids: CAWSVGQGSRKLFF. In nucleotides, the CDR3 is TGTGCCTGGAGTGTGGGTCAGGGGTCGAGAAAACTGTTTTTT.